This TCR beta chain came from a study of T cell repertoires in cytomegalovirus infection. Study details: HLA-B-restricted CMV epitopes that are well studied, plus recently identified HLA-C-restricted ones, were used by the study. Public TCR beta signature analysis indicated the presence of both CMV infection and matching HLA type. Study findings and constraints: Ex vivo responses were dominated by HLA-C-restricted CMV-specific TCR beta clonotypes.

MiXCR, run by TCRdb on the reads, gives a single entry per CDR3 protein. The table includes fewer than 850,000 distinct CDR3 sequences, 25% to 30% detected once. This clonotype was found many times. No antigen is known for it. CDR3 length: 15 residues. Germline V gives CDR1 SGHVS, CDR2 FNYEAQ. Losses at the gene ends were 1 base for V and 7 bases for J; bases not matched to a gene: 6. The sequenced sample was cultured CD8+ T cells from PBMCs, obtained from culture after CMV antigen stimulation. The TCR was taken from a human donor in good health (CMV status not recorded). Some clones in this sample may be carry-over from other donors' samples. The gene calls are TRBV7-6 and TRBJ2-1; TRBD2 agrees at 8 bases. The CDR3 bases are TGTGCCAGCAGCTTAGGAATAGCGGGGTTAAATGAGCAGTTCTTC. It translates to CASSLGIAGLNEQFF.